This is a list of T cell receptor beta chains from one sample in a study of shared clonotypes between healthy human individuals. The repertoire was sequenced with immunoSEQ multiplex PCR; TCRdb's copy has only in-frame clones and lacks some. The data hold some 2,100,000 clones, with 90% to 97% observed a single time. Sequences were obtained from naive CD4+ T cells sorted from blood. All receptors come from a man aged 18-30 years in good health. Both conserved end residues are part of each CDR3. Each record gives: clone size, V gene, D gene, J gene, CDR3 DNA, CDR3 protein. A D gene is named only where the DNA matches it firmly. Some rows have no size entry. The others give once, few or many, or a class for an expanded clone.

.	TRBV5-1	.	TRBJ1-6	TGCGCCAGCAGCTTGGAAACATTTTCTAACTATAATTCACCCCTCCACTTT	CASSLETFSNYNSPLHF
.	TRBV9	TRBD1	TRBJ2-7	TGTGCCAGCACCCCTGGACAGGGTTTCTCCTACGAGCAGTACTTC	CASTPGQGFSYEQYF
.	TRBV10-3	TRBD2	TRBJ2-2	TGTGCCATCAGAGTAGCGGGAGGAGACACCGGGGAGCTGTTTTTT	CAIRVAGGDTGELFF
.	TRBV2	.	TRBJ2-7	TGTGCCAGCAGTCCTCTCCGGCACGAGCAGTACTTC	CASSPLRHEQYF
few	TRBV29-1	.	TRBJ1-1	TGCAGCGTCGTCAGGGGAGGGACTGAAGCTTTCTTT	CSVVRGGTEAFF
.	TRBV11-3	.	TRBJ2-1	TGTGCCAGCAGCCCACTTCGGACAGAGTACAATGAGCAGTTCTTC	CASSPLRTEYNEQFF
.	TRBV28	.	TRBJ1-2	TGTGCCAGCAGTTTAGACAAGGGGTATGGCTACACCTTC	CASSLDKGYGYTF
.	TRBV30	.	TRBJ2-7	TGTGCCTGGAGCCAACAGGGTCACGAGCAGTACTTC	CAWSQQGHEQYF
.	TRBV19	.	TRBJ1-5	TGTGCCAGTAGTATCGGGGGACAACAATTTAATCAGCCCCAGCATTTT	CASSIGGQQFNQPQHF
.	TRBV6-4	.	TRBJ1-4	TGTGCCAGCAGGCCATCGGCGACGGTTGATGAAAAACTGTTTTTT	CASRPSATVDEKLFF
.	TRBV9	.	TRBJ1-1	TGTGCCAGCAGCGTAGGATCCTCGGCGCCCCAGGATGCTTTCTTT	CASSVGSSAPQDAFF
.	TRBV30	.	TRBJ1-6	TGTGCCTGGAGTGTCAATGTTAATTCACCCCTCCACTTT	CAWSVNVNSPLHF
.	TRBV6-1	TRBD2	TRBJ2-6	TGTGCCAGCAGTGTAAATCAGGGACTAGCGGTAGGGTCTGGGGCCAACGTCCTGACTTTC	CASSVNQGLAVGSGANVLTF
.	TRBV25-1	.	TRBJ2-5	TGTGCCAGCAGTGAAATAGGGCGCGGAGAGACCCAGTACTTC	CASSEIGRGETQYF
.	TRBV6-5	TRBD2	TRBJ2-1	TGTGCCAGCAGTTCTCTTAGCGGGGGTGGTTACAATGAGCAGTTCTTC	CASSSLSGGGYNEQFF
.	TRBV27	TRBD2	TRBJ2-5	TGTGCCAGCAGGCGAGCTTCAGGGACCCGGGGCGGGACTATCCAGTACTTC	CASRRASGTRGGTIQYF
.	TRBV5-1	TRBD1	TRBJ1-2	TGCGCCAGCAGGCCGGGACAGGGGTCCGCTGGGGGCTACACCTTC	CASRPGQGSAGGYTF
.	TRBV10-3	.	TRBJ1-1	TGTGCCATCAGTGAGTCCGGGGGGGTCCAAGCTGAAGCTTTCTTT	CAISESGGVQAEAFF
.	TRBV4-1	.	TRBJ1-2	TGCGCCAGCAGCCAAGAAAGGGGGAAATTTTGGGGGAAGCTCTACACCTTC	CASSQERGKFWGKLYTF
once	TRBV12-1	.	TRBJ2-5	TGTGCCAGCAGCCCTGCCGGGACAGCCAAAGAGACCCAGTACTTC	CASSPAGTAKETQYF
.	TRBV6-1	.	TRBJ1-4	TGTGCCAGCAAAATGGGGCCCCTAATAGGTGAAAAACTGTTTTTT	CASKMGPLIGEKLFF
.	TRBV18	TRBD2	TRBJ2-1	TGTGCCAGCTCACAACTAGCGGGGACCAATGAGCAGTTCTTC	CASSQLAGTNEQFF
few	TRBV30	.	TRBJ1-1	TGTGCCTGGAGTTTAAGACTAGGGGACACTGAAGCTTTCTTT	CAWSLRLGDTEAFF
.	TRBV4-1	TRBD2	TRBJ2-1	TGCGCCAGCAGCCAAAGCTTAAGCGGGGCTACTTACAATGAGCAGTTCTTC	CASSQSLSGATYNEQFF
.	TRBV4-3	TRBD2	TRBJ2-3	TGCGCCAGCAGCCCTAGGGCGGGGGACACAGATACGCAGTATTTT	CASSPRAGDTDTQYF
.	TRBV6-6	TRBD1	TRBJ1-4	TGTGCCAGCAGGTCCGGGACAGTTAATGAAAAACTGTTTTTT	CASRSGTVNEKLFF
.	TRBV28	TRBD2	TRBJ2-5	TGTGCCAGCAGTTTAGCGGGACTACAAGAGACCCAGTACTTC	CASSLAGLQETQYF
.	TRBV28	.	TRBJ1-4	TGTGCCAGCAGTTTACGAGGTCCCGGCGACGAAAAACTGTTTTTT	CASSLRGPGDEKLFF
.	TRBV5-1	TRBD2	TRBJ2-1	TGCGCCAGCAGACGGACTAGCGGGTCCTACAATGAGCAGTTCTTC	CASRRTSGSYNEQFF
.	TRBV19	TRBD1	TRBJ1-1	TGTGCCAGTAGTCTCCAACAGGGGGCGCATCGGCCCACTGAAGCTTTCTTT	CASSLQQGAHRPTEAFF
.	TRBV5-6	.	TRBJ2-5	TGTGCCAGCAGCTTCCCGACAGGCTCACAAGAGACCCAGTACTTC	CASSFPTGSQETQYF
.	TRBV6-5	.	TRBJ2-7	TGTGCCAGCAGTTACTCGGGACGAGACGAGCAGTACTTC	CASSYSGRDEQYF
.	TRBV9	TRBD2	TRBJ2-6	TGTGCCAGCAGCCCCGAGAGCGGGAGGGCATCTGGGGCCAACGTCCTGACTTTC	CASSPESGRASGANVLTF
.	TRBV10-3	.	TRBJ2-3	TGTGCCATCAGTGGGACGACAGATACGCAGTATTTT	CAISGTTDTQYF
.	TRBV6-1	.	TRBJ2-7	TGTGCCAGCAGTGAGGGAAGTGCGGGCTCCTACGAGCAGTACTTC	CASSEGSAGSYEQYF
.	TRBV7-2	.	TRBJ1-1	TGTGCCAGCAGCTTAGCGCAGGGTTTGAACACTGAAGCTTTCTTT	CASSLAQGLNTEAFF
.	TRBV5-1	.	TRBJ2-3	TGCGCCAGCAGCTTGGCCATCGGCCCGGATACGCAGTATTTT	CASSLAIGPDTQYF
.	TRBV6-5	.	TRBJ2-3	TGTGCCAGCAGTATGAGCGTGAGCACAGATACGCAGTATTTT	CASSMSVSTDTQYF
.	TRBV18	TRBD1	TRBJ2-4	TGTGCCAGCTCACCCGACAGGGATGCACTAGCCAAAAACATTCAGTACTTC	CASSPDRDALAKNIQYF
.	TRBV25-1	TRBD1	TRBJ2-3	TGTGCCAGCACCCGGGACAGGTCCACAGATACGCAGTATTTT	CASTRDRSTDTQYF
.	TRBV7-9	.	TRBJ1-3	TGTGCCAGCAGCAGCAGGACCTTCTCTGGAAACACCATATATTTT	CASSSRTFSGNTIYF
.	TRBV6-4	.	TRBJ1-5	TGTGCCAGCACCCCAAAAAGGGGGAAGGCCGGGCAGCCCCAGCATTTT	CASTPKRGKAGQPQHF
few	TRBV19	.	TRBJ1-6	TGTGCCAGTAGTATACAGGGATCACCCCTCCACTTT	CASSIQGSPLHF
.	TRBV27	.	TRBJ1-6	TGTGCCAGCAGCCCTTCGCGGGGCGGGGGTTCACCCCTCCACTTT	CASSPSRGGGSPLHF
once	TRBV6-1	TRBD1	TRBJ2-5	TGTGCCAGCAGTGACCGAGCCGGGACAGTGAAAGAGACCCAGTACTTC	CASSDRAGTVKETQYF
.	TRBV7-9	TRBD2	TRBJ2-5	TGTGCGGGCGCGGGGGGGCCGGCGGAGACCCAGTACTTC	CAGAGGPAETQYF